Listed below are T cell receptor beta chains from one sample, sequenced in a study of blood T cell repertoires in COVID-19. The repertoire was sequenced with immunoSEQ multiplex PCR; TCRdb's copy has only in-frame clones and lacks some. The sample gives tens of thousands of clones, around 84% of which show up once; 20% to 25% is in the top ten. The sample was peripheral blood. The receptors originated from a woman aged 50 to 60 with acute or convalescent COVID-19. Each CDR3 is given with its conserved first and last residue. D genes are given only for firm matches. Not all rows give a size; the values are once, few, many and, for expanded clones, a class.

cdr3_length j_call clone_size d_call v_call cdr3_nt cdr3_aa
11 TRBJ2-7 once - TRBV6-5 TGTGCCAGCAGACGCGGCTACGAGCAGTACTTC CASRRGYEQYF
13 TRBJ1-2 - - TRBV27 TGTGCCAGCAGTTCCCGTAGTAACTATGGCTACACCTTC CASSSRSNYGYTF
15 TRBJ1-5 once - TRBV3-1/TRBV3-2 TGTGCCAGCAGCCAAGACACTCTTAGCAATCAGCCCCAGCATTTT CASSQDTLSNQPQHF
12 TRBJ2-3 - - TRBV9 TGTGCCAGCAGCCCATCCACAGATACGCAGTATTTT CASSPSTDTQYF
15 TRBJ2-1 - - TRBV12-1 TGTGCCAGCAGCCGGAGGGTGAATAGAAGCAATGAGCAGTTCTTC CASSRRVNRSNEQFF
15 TRBJ1-1 - - TRBV7-8 TGTGCCAGCAGCCCGATGAGGGCTTTGAACACTGAAGCTTTCTTT CASSPMRALNTEAFF
17 TRBJ2-3 - TRBD2 TRBV24-1 TGTGCCACCAGTGATTTTTGGGCTAGCGGTTCCACAGATACGCAGTATTTT CATSDFWASGSTDTQYF
14 TRBJ2-7 - - TRBV3-1/TRBV3-2 TGTGCCAGCAGCCAGAGGGAACTATCCTACGAGCAGTACTTC CASSQRELSYEQYF
11 TRBJ2-7 - - TRBV20-1 TGCAGTGCTAGTTTCCAGAACGAGCAGTACTTC CSASFQNEQYF
17 TRBJ2-5 - TRBD2 TRBV18 TGTGCCAGCTCACCGCTCCACGGTGCGGGAGCGGGGGAGACCCAGTACTTC CASSPLHGAGAGETQYF
14 TRBJ2-5 - TRBD2 TRBV28 TGTGCCACCGTGGGACTAGCGGGAGTGAAGACCCAGTACTTC CATVGLAGVKTQYF
15 TRBJ2-7 - TRBD2 TRBV28 TGTGCCAGCAGTTTGGTGGTTCGGGAGGCCTACGAGCAGTACTTC CASSLVVREAYEQYF
13 TRBJ1-4 - - TRBV19 TGTGCCAGCTCGAATCTGGCAAATGAAAAACTGTTTTTT CASSNLANEKLFF
16 TRBJ2-7 - - TRBV12-5 TGTGCTAGTGGTCAAGACTGGAAAATTGACCCGGAGGAGCAGTACTTC CASGQDWKIDPEEQYF
13 TRBJ2-1 - - TRBV7-3 TGTGCCAGCAGCTCTCAGGTATACAATGAGCAGTTCTTC CASSSQVYNEQFF
17 TRBJ2-1 - TRBD2 TRBV4-1 TGCGCCAGCAGCCAAGATTGGACCGGGACTAGCGGGAATGAGCAGTTCTTC CASSQDWTGTSGNEQFF